This T cell receptor (beta chain) was observed in a study of CD8+CD57+ T cells in acquired aplastic anemia. Overall study results and limits: Patients and controls had CD8+ Simpson's diversity values that were not significantly distinct.

TCR beta VDJ combinations and CDR3 sequences were profiled from genomic DNA. TCRdb independently ran MiXCR on the reads; one entry per CDR3 protein. The sample carries around 190,000 distinct CDR3 sequences, less than 50% recorded once. Patients included in sequencing had previously demonstrated CD8+CD57+ cell expansion by flow cytometry. Each patient had severe acquired aplastic anemia. Receipt of therapy had not occurred in any patient by the time of blood sampling. Notes on this clonotype: As yet, its antigen is unknown.

The ends were cut back, 0 bases at V and 4 bases at J, with 5 bases in the middle. The CDR3 length is 12 residues. From germline, CDR1 is SQVTM and CDR2 ANQGSEA. This TCR derives from a human donor with aplastic anemia. Sequenced sample: sorted CD4+, CD8+, or CD8+CD57+ T cells (not recorded which) from PBMCs. The rearrangement uses TRBV29-1 and TRBJ2-3, with D hard to call. CDR3 region: CSVEDPPDTQYF. Here the CDR3 DNA reads TGCAGCGTTGAAGATCCCCCAGATACGCAGTATTTT.